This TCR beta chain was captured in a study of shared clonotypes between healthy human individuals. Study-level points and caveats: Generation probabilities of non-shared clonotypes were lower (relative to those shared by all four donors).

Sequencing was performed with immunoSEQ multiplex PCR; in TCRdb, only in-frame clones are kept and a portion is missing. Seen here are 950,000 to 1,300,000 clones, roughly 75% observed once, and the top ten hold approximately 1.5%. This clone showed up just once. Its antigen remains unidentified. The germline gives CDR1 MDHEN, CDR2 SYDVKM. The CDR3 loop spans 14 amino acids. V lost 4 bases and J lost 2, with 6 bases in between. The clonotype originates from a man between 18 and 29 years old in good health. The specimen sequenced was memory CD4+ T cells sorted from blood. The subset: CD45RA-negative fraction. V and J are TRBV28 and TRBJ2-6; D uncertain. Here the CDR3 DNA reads TGTGCCAGCAGTTCCGACACTGGGGCCAACGTCCTGACTTTC. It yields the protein CASSSDTGANVLTF.